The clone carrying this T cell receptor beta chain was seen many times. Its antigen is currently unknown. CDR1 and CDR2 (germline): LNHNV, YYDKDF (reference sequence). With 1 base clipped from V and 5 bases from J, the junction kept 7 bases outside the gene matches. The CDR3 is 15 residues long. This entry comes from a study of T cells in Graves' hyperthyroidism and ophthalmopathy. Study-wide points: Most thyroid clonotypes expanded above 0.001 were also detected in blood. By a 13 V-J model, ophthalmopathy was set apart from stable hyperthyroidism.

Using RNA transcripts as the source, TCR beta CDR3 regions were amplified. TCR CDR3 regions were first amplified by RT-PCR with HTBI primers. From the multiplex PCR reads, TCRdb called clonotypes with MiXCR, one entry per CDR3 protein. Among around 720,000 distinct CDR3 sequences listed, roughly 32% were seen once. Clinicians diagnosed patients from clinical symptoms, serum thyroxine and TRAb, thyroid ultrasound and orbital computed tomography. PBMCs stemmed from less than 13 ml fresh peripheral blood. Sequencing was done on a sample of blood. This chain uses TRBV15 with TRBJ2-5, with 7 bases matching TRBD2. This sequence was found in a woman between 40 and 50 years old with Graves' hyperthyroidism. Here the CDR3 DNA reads TGTGCCACCAGCAGAGGACTAGCCTTCGGGGAGACCCAGTACTTC. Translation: CATSRGLAFGETQYF.